This is a list of T cell receptor beta chains from one sample in a study of CD8 T cells in ankylosing spondylitis. A single record per CDR3 protein comes from TCRdb applying MiXCR to the 5' RACE reads. The profile covers roughly 440,000 distinct CDR3 sequences, with about 15% appearing a single time and approximately 0.97% taken by the ten largest. The sample was blood, either unsorted or a sorted T cell fraction (not recorded which). Receptors originate from a male donor with ankylosing spondylitis. The CDR3 runs from the conserved cysteine through the conserved F or W. Fields, in order: D gene, clone size, J gene, V gene, CDR3 protein, CDR3 DNA. D genes are given only for firm matches. A row's size may be missing; if present it is once, few, many or a size class.

>NA|once|TRBJ2-4|TRBV18
CASSPVRENIQYF
TGTGCCAGCTCTCCAGTGAGGGAAAACATTCAGTACTTC
>TRBD1|few|TRBJ1-1|TRBV25-1
CASSRQGLDTEAFF
TGTGCCAGCAGTAGACAGGGATTAGACACTGAAGCTTTCTTT
>NA|NA|TRBJ1-1|TRBV10-3
CATGLNVGAFF
TGTGCCACCGGACTCAATGTTGGAGCTTTCTTT
>TRBD1|few|TRBJ2-2|TRBV28
CASRGQALTGELFF
TGTGCCAGCAGAGGACAGGCCCTCACCGGGGAGCTGTTTTTT
>NA|few|TRBJ1-2|TRBV12-3/TRBV12-4
CASSPTIQGFMAIGGYTF
TGTGCCAGCAGTCCAACAATACAGGGTTTTATGGCTATCGGGGGCTACACCTTC
>NA|NA|TRBJ2-7|TRBV7-6
CASSLGTPPTYEQYF
TGTGCCAGCAGCTTGGGTACACCTCCCACCTACGAGCAGTACTTC
>TRBD2|few|TRBJ2-2|TRBV7-8
CASNIAGEKTGELFF
TGTGCCAGCAACATAGCGGGGGAGAAAACCGGGGAGCTGTTTTTT
>NA|NA|TRBJ1-1|TRBV28
CASGGRWTEAFF
TGTGCCAGCGGCGGAAGATGGACTGAAGCTTTCTTT
>NA|NA|TRBJ2-1|TRBV4-3
CASSLRAGNLNNEQFF
TGCGCCAGCAGCCTCCGGGCCGGGAACCTTAACAATGAGCAGTTCTTC
>TRBD2|many|TRBJ2-3|TRBV10-3
CATGTSGYRSTDTQYF
TGTGCCACCGGGACTAGCGGGTACCGGAGCACAGATACGCAGTATTTT
>NA|few|TRBJ2-3|TRBV12-3/TRBV12-4
CASGRGTDTQYF
TGTGCCAGCGGACGGGGCACAGATACGCAGTATTTT
>TRBD1|NA|TRBJ2-5|TRBV28
CASSLWDRQETQYF
TGTGCCAGCAGTTTGTGGGACAGGCAAGAGACCCAGTACTTC
>NA|NA|TRBJ2-2|TRBV5-1
CASTPGQGMTGELFF
TGCGCCAGCACTCCCGGCCAGGGGATGACCGGGGAGCTGTTTTTT
>TRBD1|few|TRBJ1-4|TRBV15
CATSRDRGNEKLFF
TGTGCCACCAGCAGGGACAGGGGAAATGAAAAACTGTTTTTT
>NA|many|TRBJ1-1|TRBV7-2
CASSPQGYTEAFF
TGCGCCAGCAGCCCGCAGGGGTACACTGAAGCTTTCTTT
>NA|NA|TRBJ2-6|TRBV7-9
CASSLSHSGANVLTF
TGTGCCAGCAGCTTATCCCACTCTGGGGCCAACGTCCTGACTTTC
>NA|few|TRBJ2-4|TRBV3-1
CASSLLTENIQYF
TGTGCCAGCAGCCTTCTAACCGAAAACATTCAGTACTTC
>TRBD2|NA|TRBJ2-3|TRBV3-1
CASSYGGGTDTQYF
TGTGCCAGCAGCTACGGGGGGGGAACAGATACGCAGTATTTT
>NA|few|TRBJ2-1|TRBV29-1
CSVELGYVDEQFF
TGCAGCGTTGAATTGGGGTACGTGGATGAGCAGTTCTTC
>TRBD1|few|TRBJ1-1|TRBV20-1
CSARDRSRGTSLTEAFF
TGCAGTGCTAGAGATAGGTCCAGGGGGACCTCACTCACTGAAGCTTTCTTT
>NA|few|TRBJ1-1|TRBV29-1
CSVDRPGGNTEAFF
TGCAGCGTTGACCGACCCGGCGGGAACACTGAAGCTTTCTTT
>TRBD1|NA|TRBJ1-2|TRBV3-1
CASSRTGLYGYTF
TGTGCCAGCAGCCGGACAGGGCTCTATGGCTACACCTTC
>TRBD1|few|TRBJ1-6|TRBV2
CASSERISGTGGTPLHF
TGTGCCAGCAGTGAAAGAATCTCGGGGACAGGGGGTACACCCCTCCACTTT
>NA|NA|TRBJ1-1|TRBV20-1
CSARDSQANTEAFF
TGCAGTGCTAGAGACTCTCAGGCGAACACTGAAGCTTTCTTT
>NA|few|TRBJ2-1|TRBV20-1
CAQGGTNEQFF
TGCGCCCAGGGGGGGACCAATGAGCAGTTCTTC
>TRBD2|few|TRBJ2-1|TRBV18
CASSPAGGSSYNEQFF
TGCGCCAGCAGCCCGGCGGGGGGGAGCTCCTACAATGAGCAGTTCTTC
>NA|few|TRBJ1-5|TRBV3-1
CASSQDWGGINQPQHF
TGTGCCAGCAGCCAAGATTGGGGAGGGATCAATCAGCCCCAGCATTTT
>TRBD2|few|TRBJ2-5|TRBV7-8
CASSFSLARQETQYF
TGTGCCAGCAGCTTTTCACTAGCGAGGCAAGAGACCCAGTACTTC
>TRBD1|NA|TRBJ1-5|TRBV5-1
CASSASGGGQPQHF
TGCGCCAGCAGCGCCTCAGGGGGCGGTCAGCCCCAGCATTTT
>NA|NA|TRBJ2-2|TRBV30
CAWSAVLGAAGELFF
TGTGCCTGGAGTGCCGTCCTGGGGGCTGCCGGGGAGCTGTTTTTT
>TRBD1|NA|TRBJ2-3|TRBV27
CASTKVQGVGDTQYF
TGTGCCAGCACCAAGGTACAGGGGGTAGGAGATACGCAGTATTTT
>NA|few|TRBJ2-1|TRBV10-2
CASRKPYNEQFF
TGCGCCAGCAGGAAGCCCTACAATGAGCAGTTCTTC
>NA|NA|TRBJ2-6|TRBV20-1
CSASRQSRSGANVLTF
TGCAGTGCTAGTCGCCAGAGCCGCTCTGGGGCCAACGTCCTGACTTTC
>NA|NA|TRBJ2-7|TRBV6-5
CASSYGGAESYEQYF
TGTGCCAGCAGTTACGGTGGGGCAGAGTCCTACGAGCAGTACTTC
>NA|few|TRBJ2-5|TRBV6-1
CASSEWVPQETQYF
TGTGCCAGCAGTGAATGGGTCCCGCAAGAGACCCAGTACTTC
>NA|NA|TRBJ1-6|TRBV20-1
CSARGQGAFSSPLHF
TGCAGTGCTAGAGGCCAGGGTGCGTTCTCTTCACCCCTCCACTTT
>NA|NA|TRBJ1-2|TRBV10-3
CAISLGEDYGYTF
TGTGCCATCAGCTTGGGGGAGGACTATGGCTACACCTTC
>NA|NA|TRBJ2-1|TRBV6-1
CASSRGRVWLNEQFF
TGTGCCAGCTCACGGGGCAGGGTGTGGCTCAATGAGCAGTTCTTC
>NA|few|TRBJ2-3|TRBV3-1
CASKGGSTDTQYF
TGTGCCAGCAAAGGCGGAAGCACAGATACGCAGTATTTT
>NA|many|TRBJ1-3|TRBV12-3/TRBV12-4
CASRRGSGNTIYF
TGTGCCAGCCGCAGGGGAAGTGGAAACACCATATATTTT
>TRBD1|few|TRBJ2-2|TRBV5-1
CASSSGGQGANTGELFF
TGCGCCAGCAGCTCGGGGGGACAGGGAGCGAACACCGGGGAGCTGTTTTTT
>NA|few|TRBJ2-3|TRBV5-6
CASSYVTDTQYF
TGTGCCAGCAGCTACGTAACAGATACGCAGTATTTT
>NA|NA|TRBJ1-1|TRBV6-2/TRBV6-3
CASSYSRGIYTEAFF
TGTGCCAGCAGTTACTCGAGGGGAATATACACTGAAGCTTTCTTT